This TCR beta chain emerged from a study of metastatic and nonmetastatic thyroid tumors. General study findings and limits: Versus benign nodules, malignant thyroid tumors reportedly had significantly higher TCR beta diversity, in blood and tumor.

TCRdb re-clonotyped the PCR reads through MiXCR. The sample includes tens of thousands of clones, roughly 23% seen only once; the top ten take roughly 15%. Not a single patient had been given any form of treatment at any point before undergoing thyroid surgery. This clone was seen only once. Its antigen is still unknown. The CDR3 is 15 residues long. The V segment lost 4 bases and the J segment 0 bases; nucleotides outside the gene matches: 6. Looked up from germline, CDR1 is SGHRS and CDR2 is YFSETQ. The chain is built from TRBV5-1 and TRBJ2-7, with 8 bases that match TRBD1. The clonotype comes from a female donor with papillary thyroid cancer or a benign thyroid nodule (not recorded which). Some clones in this sample may be carry-over from other donors' samples. The sample consisted of blood. As DNA, the CDR3 is TGCGCCAGCAGCATCTCAGGGGGCCTCTCCTACGAGCAGTACTTC. It is translated as CASSISGGLSYEQYF.